This T cell receptor beta chain was captured in a study of T cells in narcolepsy. Overall study results and limits: Autoreactive HCRT-specific and TRIB2-specific clonotypes were marked in same-patient CSF-versus-blood CD4+ comparisons. Some memory CD4+ repertoires had no autoreactive clone sequences. Autoreactive clonotypes reportedly recurred in blood of same and different patients, not controls.

Points on this clone: Its cognate antigen is unknown.

The CDR3 length is 14 residues. Germline V gene data show CDR1 as SEHNR and CDR2 as FQNEAQ (reference sequence). V lost 7 bases, J lost 1 base, and 14 bases lay in between. The assay was immunoSEQ multiplex PCR, and TCRdb's table has in-frame clones only and misses some. Of roughly 30,000 clones in the sample, about 87% were seen once. The source of this sequence is a human donor in good health. The V and J genes are TRBV7-9 and TRBJ2-7, with D perhaps matching TRBD1 (6 bases). The sample consisted of memory (CD45RA-) CD4+ T cells from blood. The CDR3 spells CASTSLGQSYEQYF. For the CDR3, the DNA is TGTGCCAGCACCAGCCTTGGACAGTCCTACGAGCAGTACTTC.